The rows below give T cell receptor beta chains drawn from one sample of a study of cytomegalovirus exposure and HLA in healthy donors. The table came from immunoSEQ multiplex PCR; TCRdb's copy has only in-frame clones and leaves some out. The table lists about 82,000 clones, 95% of them singletons, with approximately 0.73% in the top ten. The sample was PBMCs. The receptors were sampled from a woman under 30 in good health and CMV-seronegative. The CDR3 runs from the conserved cysteine through the conserved F or W. A D gene is named only where the DNA matches it firmly. Rows give clone size only sometimes, using once, few, many, or a class for an expanded clone.

j_gene: TRBJ1-2; abundance: -; d_gene: TRBD1; v_gene: TRBV19; CDR3nt: TGTGCCAGTACCTCGGACAGGAACTATGGCTACACCTTC; CDR3aa: CASTSDRNYGYTF
j_gene: TRBJ1-5; abundance: -; d_gene: -; v_gene: TRBV27; CDR3nt: TGTGCCAGCAGTTTACACGGAGGTCAGCCCCAGCATTTT; CDR3aa: CASSLHGGQPQHF
j_gene: TRBJ2-3; abundance: -; d_gene: TRBD2; v_gene: TRBV7-9; CDR3nt: TGTGCCAGCAGCCCCTGGACTAGCGGGGACGTCACAGATACGCAGTATTTT; CDR3aa: CASSPWTSGDVTDTQYF
j_gene: TRBJ2-6; abundance: -; d_gene: -; v_gene: TRBV19; CDR3nt: TGTGCCAGTTCCTCGGTTCTCGGGGCCAACGTCCTGACTTTC; CDR3aa: CASSSVLGANVLTF
j_gene: TRBJ2-5; abundance: -; d_gene: TRBD1; v_gene: TRBV5-6; CDR3nt: TGTGCCAGCAGCTTGAGGACAGGGGGCGCGGAGACCCAGTACTTC; CDR3aa: CASSLRTGGAETQYF
j_gene: TRBJ2-2; abundance: -; d_gene: -; v_gene: TRBV28; CDR3nt: TGTGCCAGCAGCCCCCCGGAGGCCGGGGAGCTGTTTTTT; CDR3aa: CASSPPEAGELFF
j_gene: TRBJ2-7; abundance: -; d_gene: -; v_gene: TRBV11-2; CDR3nt: TGTGCCAGCAGCGGTCAATGGGGGCACGGTGGAGAGCAGTACTTC; CDR3aa: CASSGQWGHGGEQYF
j_gene: TRBJ2-1; abundance: once; d_gene: TRBD1; v_gene: TRBV5-1; CDR3nt: TGCGCCAGCAGCAAGGGACAGAATGAGCAGTTCTTC; CDR3aa: CASSKGQNEQFF
j_gene: TRBJ1-2; abundance: -; d_gene: TRBD1; v_gene: TRBV18; CDR3nt: TGTGCCAGCTCACCACCGGTCAGGGGGCAAAATGGCTACACCTTC; CDR3aa: CASSPPVRGQNGYTF
j_gene: TRBJ2-3; abundance: -; d_gene: -; v_gene: TRBV6-1; CDR3nt: TGTGCCAGCAGTGATGCGGGGAGCACAGATACGCAGTATTTT; CDR3aa: CASSDAGSTDTQYF
j_gene: TRBJ2-7; abundance: -; d_gene: -; v_gene: TRBV27; CDR3nt: TGTGCCAGCAGTCGATTTAGGGGGCTAAGGGAGGAGTCCTACGAGCAGTACTTC; CDR3aa: CASSRFRGLREESYEQYF
j_gene: TRBJ2-3; abundance: -; d_gene: TRBD1; v_gene: TRBV27; CDR3nt: TGTGCCAGCAGTCCAGGGACAGGAAGCACAGATACGCAGTATTTT; CDR3aa: CASSPGTGSTDTQYF
j_gene: TRBJ2-3; abundance: -; d_gene: -; v_gene: TRBV19; CDR3nt: TGTGCCAGTAGTATACTCTCAGGGGGGCTGGGCACAGATACGCAGTATTTT; CDR3aa: CASSILSGGLGTDTQYF
j_gene: TRBJ1-2; abundance: -; d_gene: TRBD1; v_gene: TRBV6-1; CDR3nt: TGTGCCAGCAGTGAATCCCAGGGGGTGGGGGTTGGCGGCTACACCTTC; CDR3aa: CASSESQGVGVGGYTF
j_gene: TRBJ1-2; abundance: -; d_gene: -; v_gene: TRBV5-6; CDR3nt: TGTGCCAGCAGCCCTGGGGCGATTGGCTACACCTTC; CDR3aa: CASSPGAIGYTF
j_gene: TRBJ2-1; abundance: -; d_gene: TRBD1; v_gene: TRBV7-2; CDR3nt: TGTGCCAGCAGCACAAGACAGGGGAATGAGCAGTTCTTC; CDR3aa: CASSTRQGNEQFF
j_gene: TRBJ2-7; abundance: -; d_gene: TRBD1; v_gene: TRBV10-1; CDR3nt: TGCGCCAGCAGTGCCGGGACAGGGGGCTACGAGCAGTACTTC; CDR3aa: CASSAGTGGYEQYF
j_gene: TRBJ2-7; abundance: -; d_gene: TRBD2; v_gene: TRBV10-2; CDR3nt: TGCGCCAGCAGCCAACGGACTAGCGGGGCCTACGAGCAGTACTTC; CDR3aa: CASSQRTSGAYEQYF
j_gene: TRBJ2-3; abundance: -; d_gene: TRBD1; v_gene: TRBV11-2; CDR3nt: TGTGCCAGCAGCACAACAGGGGGCCCATCGATAAGCACAGATACGCAGTATTTT; CDR3aa: CASSTTGGPSISTDTQYF
j_gene: TRBJ2-5; abundance: -; d_gene: -; v_gene: TRBV5-1; CDR3nt: TGCGCCAGCAGAACAGGGAAGGGCCAAGAGACCCAGTACTTC; CDR3aa: CASRTGKGQETQYF
j_gene: TRBJ2-7; abundance: -; d_gene: -; v_gene: TRBV15; CDR3nt: TGTGCCACCAGCAGAGCTTTACAGGGAAGCTACGAGCAGTACTTC; CDR3aa: CATSRALQGSYEQYF
j_gene: TRBJ2-7; abundance: -; d_gene: -; v_gene: TRBV28; CDR3nt: TGTGCCAGCAGGGACACGGTATACGAGCAGTACTTC; CDR3aa: CASRDTVYEQYF
j_gene: TRBJ1-5; abundance: once; d_gene: -; v_gene: TRBV5-8; CDR3nt: TGTGCCAGCAGCCGAGACGGGGGACAGCCCCAGCATTTT; CDR3aa: CASSRDGGQPQHF
j_gene: TRBJ2-1; abundance: -; d_gene: -; v_gene: TRBV5-8; CDR3nt: TGTGCCAGCAGCTTGTCTATGCGGCCGTCTCTTTACAATGAGCAGTTCTTC; CDR3aa: CASSLSMRPSLYNEQFF
j_gene: TRBJ2-1; abundance: -; d_gene: -; v_gene: TRBV5-4; CDR3nt: TGTGCCAGCAGCTTCGGCAATGAGCAGTTCTTC; CDR3aa: CASSFGNEQFF
j_gene: TRBJ2-2; abundance: -; d_gene: -; v_gene: TRBV4-3; CDR3nt: TGCGCCAGCAGCCAATCCCTCACTACGAACACCGGGGAGCTGTTTTTT; CDR3aa: CASSQSLTTNTGELFF
j_gene: TRBJ1-4; abundance: -; d_gene: -; v_gene: TRBV9; CDR3nt: TGTGCCAGCAGCCCAGGGGCGGGCTTTAGGGAAAAACTGTTTTTT; CDR3aa: CASSPGAGFREKLFF
j_gene: TRBJ2-7; abundance: -; d_gene: -; v_gene: TRBV6-5; CDR3nt: TGTGCCAGCAGGGGACACGGGACAAGGGCCAAGCAGTACTTC; CDR3aa: CASRGHGTRAKQYF
j_gene: TRBJ2-5; abundance: -; d_gene: -; v_gene: TRBV29-1; CDR3nt: TGCAGCGTTGAACCCATGGAGGAGTTACAAGAGACCCAGTACTTC; CDR3aa: CSVEPMEELQETQYF
j_gene: TRBJ2-3; abundance: -; d_gene: TRBD2; v_gene: TRBV28; CDR3nt: TGTGCCAGCAGTTTGGTAGCGGGTGCGGGCACAGATACGCAGTATTTT; CDR3aa: CASSLVAGAGTDTQYF
j_gene: TRBJ2-7; abundance: -; d_gene: -; v_gene: TRBV4-3; CDR3nt: TGCGCCAGCAGCCAAGATCGCCGGGGACACCGCTCCTACGAGCAGTACTTC; CDR3aa: CASSQDRRGHRSYEQYF
j_gene: TRBJ1-4; abundance: -; d_gene: -; v_gene: TRBV25-1; CDR3nt: TGTGCCAGCAGTGAAACGGGGGGGGGCTGGGGGAGTGAAAAACTGTTTTTT; CDR3aa: CASSETGGGWGSEKLFF
j_gene: TRBJ2-2; abundance: -; d_gene: -; v_gene: TRBV28; CDR3nt: TGTGCCAGCAGTTCCTCCGGGCAGGGTGCCGGGGAGCTGTTTTTT; CDR3aa: CASSSSGQGAGELFF
j_gene: TRBJ1-2; abundance: -; d_gene: -; v_gene: TRBV7-2; CDR3nt: TGTGCCAGCAGCTTGGCCGGGTTCGGGGGCTACACCTTC; CDR3aa: CASSLAGFGGYTF
j_gene: TRBJ2-7; abundance: -; d_gene: TRBD1; v_gene: TRBV4-3; CDR3nt: TGCGCCAGCAGGTACTCCGGGACAGGGGACGCCTACGAGCAGTACTTC; CDR3aa: CASRYSGTGDAYEQYF
j_gene: TRBJ2-2; abundance: -; d_gene: TRBD2; v_gene: TRBV5-5; CDR3nt: TGTGCCAGCAGCTCACTAGCGGGAGGGTACACCGGGGAGCTGTTTTTT; CDR3aa: CASSSLAGGYTGELFF